This TCR beta chain appears in the sequencing data of a study of T cells in Graves' hyperthyroidism and ophthalmopathy (dated by TCRdb to about 2019). About the study as a whole: Peripheral blood was collected at initial diagnosis, before any treatment. To identify TCR V-J signatures that set the groups apart, the researchers used a discovery cohort of more than 95 patients, made up of some 41 with Graves' ophthalmopathy and around 58 with stable Graves' hyperthyroidism. Prospective prediction of ophthalmopathy was tested in an independent validation cohort of some 20 hyperthyroidism patients and 15 to 17 patients who later progressed to ophthalmopathy. The approximately 98 discovery patients were randomly divided into training and test sets at a 7:3 ratio. In addition, the study compared T-cell repertoires in thyroid tissue and in blood from about six Graves' hyperthyroidism patients. Following sampling, methimazole starting at 30 mg daily was given to hyperthyroidism patients, and high-dose intravenous methylprednisolone was given to ophthalmopathy patients. The paper describes TCR Vbeta CDR3 sequencing of 130 to 150 peripheral blood samples, made up of about 41 ophthalmopathy patients, 70 to 75 hyperthyroidism patients and 17 progressor patients.

The paper's findings and limits, for the study overall: A 13 V-J signature model separated ophthalmopathy from stable hyperthyroidism, with 87.88% sensitivity and roughly 82% specificity in cross-validation and 80%/75% in testing. In validation, progression to ophthalmopathy was predicted by the model with roughly 71% sensitivity and roughly 72% specificity, a median of approximately 6.5 months before onset. Most expanded thyroid clonotypes (frequency above 0.001) were also detected in blood, a finding suggesting that blood repertoires may reflect thyroid immune responses. No statistical method was used to set the sample size in advance, and investigators knew the group allocation.

Ophthalmopathy patients had moderately to severely active disease, with a Clinical Activity Score of 3 or more, a NOSPECS grade of 4 or more, and a disease duration of less than 3 months. The study excluded patients with uncontrolled infections, other autoimmune diseases, pregnancy or lactation. Diagnoses relied on clinical symptoms, serum thyroxine and TRAb, thyroid ultrasound and orbital computed tomography. PBMCs were isolated from 7.5 to 10 ml of fresh peripheral blood by Ficoll-Paque density gradient centrifugation. Total RNA was extracted using Trizol reagent, and RNA quality was assessed on an Agilent 2100 Bioanalyzer. With regard to this clonotype: The antigen it recognizes is unknown. No much larger clone exists at a distance of one base, and base qualities are not known.

Amplification of TCR beta CDR3 regions was carried out from RNA transcripts. The first round of RT-PCR for the TCR CDR3 was performed with the HTBI primer set and the Qiagen OneStep RT-PCR kit. Libraries were constructed in a second round of multiplex PCR, after which size selection and purification were performed. The libraries were sequenced on an Illumina HiSeq2000 using paired-end 100 bp reads. As for the authors' bioinformatics: SOAPnuke was used to process the raw data, throwing out any read that contained adapters or uncalled bases, had a mean Phred below 15, or lacked an exact constant-primer or identifier match. High-quality paired reads were merged with COPE v1.2.5, and unique nucleotide sequences were defined as clonotypes. MiTCR v1.1 was used to align clonotypes to the IMGT TRBV, TRBD and TRBJ reference segments. The analysis was restricted to V-J combinations with a frequency above 0.0001, which together covered just over 98% of the repertoires. The TCS score was defined as the ratio of F50 (clonal expansion) to E x V (chaos), calculated using BLOSUM62-based TCRdist between CDR3 peptides within each V-J. Welch's t-statistics and random forest reduced roughly 530 V-J features to 10 to 15, which were used in a naive Bayes classifier (R e1071). TCRdb reran the public reads through fastp at Q25 and MiXCR, keeping productive beta chains. Identical CDR3 proteins give one entry, which carries the most common genes and DNA. TCRdb's processing, not the authors', yielded these V and J calls. This sample is represented by approximately 520,000 distinct CDR3 sequences; around 22% of them were singletons. The top ten clonotypes cover 11% of the sample.

Unmatched junction bases come to 8, with V trimmed by 6 bases and J by 4 bases. In the germline V gene, CDR1 corresponds to MNHEY and CDR2 to SVGEGT. From its cysteine to its phenylalanine, the CDR3 spans 14 amino acids. This entry keeps only the CDR3 DNA: 42 bases, framed from base 1. The chain is assembled from TRBV6-2 or TRBV6-3 and TRBJ1-2, and 7 junction bases match TRBD1. Specimen: blood. This receptor was identified in a woman aged 25-40 years with Graves' ophthalmopathy. The CDR3 region has the sequence CASRQTGTSYGYTF. The DNA reads as follows: TGTGCCAGCAGACAGACAGGGACTAGCTATGGCTACACCTTC.